The entry below gives a single T cell receptor beta chain sequence along with its context. As yet, its antigen is unknown. J was trimmed by 3 bases and V by 3 bases; bases with no gene match: 4. CDR1 LNHDA and CDR2 SQIVND come from the germline V gene (reference sequence). The CDR3 spans 14 residues. This record belongs to a study of T cell repertoires in cytomegalovirus infection. About the study: Signatures in public TCR beta sequences pointed to both CMV infection and matching HLA type. Study-level findings and limits: Cumulative public TCR beta family frequency identified carriers of CMV plus the relevant HLA. CMV-specific TCR beta clonotypes restricted by HLA-C were the ones dominating the ex vivo response.

From the reads, TCRdb called clonotypes with MiXCR, one entry per CDR3 protein. The table records approximately 240,000 distinct CDR3 sequences, 12% of them present only once. The sequence was collected from a human donor in good health (CMV status not recorded). Some clones in this sample may be carry-over from other donors' samples. The chain is built from TRBV19 and TRBJ2-7, with TRBD1 matching over 8 bases. The source material was PBMCs. The CDR3 nucleotides read TGTGCCAGTAGTATCAGGGACAGGCACTACGAGCAGTACTTC. It specifies CASSIRDRHYEQYF.